Each of the 25 T cell receptor beta chains below was sequenced from the same sample in a study of blood T cells in healthy people across ages. Alongside a J-beta primer mix, a sample-barcoded 5' primer served in a second PCR lasting about 6 to 11 cycles. TCRdb ran MiXCR on the 5' RACE reads and lists one entry per CDR3 protein. The sample consists of 1.5 million to 2 million distinct CDR3 sequences, 25% to 30% of them appearing once. Material: blood. The receptors come from a woman aged 25-40 years in good health.

The chain has TRBV28 and TRBJ2-7; the D is unclear. Germline V lookup: CDR1 MDHEN, CDR2 SYDVKM. Between the trimmed V and J ends, which lost 6 bases and 5 bases, there was a span of 11 bases. CDR3 size: 12 residues. CDR3 sequence (DNA): TGTGCCAGCAGGACTTACACCCACGAGCAGTACTTC. It specifies CASRTYTHEQYF.

CDR3 coding DNA: TGCGCCAGCAGCCTCGGGACCCCGGGCACAGATACGCAGTATTTT. Its translation: CASSLGTPGTDTQYF. The chain has TRBV5-1 and TRBJ2-3; D could derive from TRBD1 or TRBD2 (5 bases each). Germline V gene data show CDR1 as SGHRS and CDR2 as YFSETQ. The CDR3 covers 15 residues. The germline V and J ends were trimmed by 4 bases and 1 base, with 13 bases remaining between them. Full variable domain (rest looked up from reference TRBV5-1 and TRBJ2-3): KAGVTQTPRYLIKTRGQQVTLSCSPISGHRSVSWYQQTPGQGLQFLFEYFSETQRNKGNFPGRFSGRQFSNSRSEMNVSTLELGDSALYLCASSLGTPGTDTQYFGPGTRLTVL.

This clonotype has a handful of counts. The chain uses TRBV12-3 or TRBV12-4 and TRBJ2-1; 7 positions match TRBD2. Unmatched junction bases numbered 11, after V lost 8 bases and J lost 7 bases. The CDR3 is 14 amino acids. CDR3 protein: CASFLAASWNEQFF. CDR3 DNA: TGTGCCAGCTTTCTAGCGGCTAGCTGGAATGAGCAGTTCTTC.

The chain joins TRBV29-1 to TRBJ1-1; D is unclear. CDR1 and CDR2 from the germline V gene are SQVTM and ANQGSEA. This CDR3 contains 11 residues. V was cut by 5 bases and J by 0 bases, with 4 bases left in between. The CDR3 region has the DNA TGCAGCGTTCTTTTGAACACTGAAGCTTTCTTT. It encodes CSVLLNTEAFF.

The genes are TRBV5-5 and TRBJ1-4; D is uncertain. The germline V gene has CDR1 SGHKS and CDR2 YYEKEE (reference sequence). The CDR3 contains 17 residues. Trimming stripped 1 base from V and 0 bases from J, with 13 bases between. The CDR3 coding sequence is TGTGCCAGCAGCTTGTACGCGGCTCCTGCAACTAATGAAAAACTGTTTTTT. Its translation: CASSLYAAPATNEKLFF.

This clonotype was recorded at least ten times. This chain links TRBV5-1 with TRBJ1-5, with D perhaps matching TRBD1 (5 bases). Per germline, CDR1 SGHRS and CDR2 YFSETQ. The length of the CDR3 is 14 residues. V was shortened by 4 bases and J by 4 bases, with 12 bases between the two germline ends. The chain's CDR3 is CASSPGGINQPQHF. CDR3 nucleotide sequence: TGCGCCAGCAGCCCCGGGGGGATTAATCAGCCCCAGCATTTT.

The chain couples TRBV20-1 to TRBJ2-5; no clear D gene. Looked up from germline, CDR1 is DFQATT and CDR2 is SNEGSKA (reference sequence). This CDR3 comprises 15 residues. Deletions cut 4 bases from V and 11 bases from J, with 26 bases between. The DNA for the CDR3 is TGCAGTGCTACCCTACCCTCTATCAGTGGGAATGAGCAGTACTTC. This sequence encodes CSATLPSISGNEQYF.

Concerning this clonotype: A much larger clonotype is one base distant, so this may be a read error. The V and J genes are TRBV2 and TRBJ2-5; 8 bases are a match to TRBD2. Gene TRBJ2-7 matches the end of the DNA better, so the J call may be wrong. Germline CDR1 reads SNHLY; CDR2 reads FYNNEI. The CDR3 contains 14 residues. The CDR3 here is CASNAGGPRSEQYF. Here the CDR3 DNA reads TGTGCCAGCAATGCGGGAGGACCCCGCTCCGAGCAGTACTTC.

This chain links TRBV6-6 with TRBJ1-2, with TRBD1 as a possible D gene (5 bases). This CDR3 contains 13 residues. Germline V gene data show CDR1 as MNHNY and CDR2 as SVGAGI (reference sequence). Between the trimmed V and J ends, which lost 7 bases and 2 bases, there was a span of 11 bases. DNA for the CDR3: TGTGCCAGCAATGGGGGGGTCAACTATGGCTACACCTTC. Amino acids: CASNGGVNYGYTF.

This clonotype was observed a handful of times. DNA of the CDR3: TGTGCCAGCAAAACTTTAGATACGCAGTATTTT. Protein product: CASKTLDTQYF. This chain links TRBV12-3 or TRBV12-4 with TRBJ2-3, with D unclear. Between the trimmed V and J ends, which lost 7 bases and 5 bases, there was a span of 7 bases. The CDR3 sequence is 11 residues long.

As concerns this clonotype: A much more abundant neighbour one base away suggests this may be a read error. The chain has TRBV29-1 and TRBJ2-7; 9 bases fit TRBD1. Germline V gene lookup returns CDR1 SQVTM and CDR2 ANQGSEA. The CDR3 covers 13 residues. Unmatched junction bases numbered 8, after V lost 6 bases and J lost 5 bases. CDR3 sequence (DNA): TGCAGCGTGAGTCCGGGACAGGGCAACGAGCAGTACTTC. As protein: CSVSPGQGNEQYF.

This clonotype was seen a handful of times. The rearrangement uses TRBV2 and TRBJ1-1; D perhaps matches TRBD1 (5 bases). Germline V CDR1 and CDR2: SNHLY, FYNNEI. Trimming pared 10 bases from V and 5 bases from J, leaving 20 bases between. The CDR3 extends over 14 amino acids. CDR3 sequence (DNA): TGTGCCATCCGCCGGCCGACAGTTCTGACTGAAGCTTTCTTT. Its protein is CAIRRPTVLTEAFF.

This clonotype was counted at least ten times. The CDR3 sequence: CAITPDDYNEQFF. In nucleotides, the CDR3 is TGTGCCATCACCCCGGACGACTACAATGAGCAGTTCTTC. The chain recombines TRBV10-3 with TRBJ2-1; D remains unclear. Trimming stripped 7 bases from V and 3 bases from J, with 10 bases between. Germline CDR1 is ENHRY and CDR2 is SYGVKD. This CDR3 comprises 13 residues.

J is TRBJ1-5 and V is TRBV27; possibly TRBD1 for D (5 bases). CDR3 length: 13 residues. V lost 6 bases and J 5 bases, leaving 11 bases between the germline ends. Germline values: CDR1 MNHEY, CDR2 SMNVEV (reference sequence). DNA of the CDR3: TGTGCCAGCAGCTGGAGGGGTGATCAGCCCCAGCATTTT. Its translation is CASSWRGDQPQHF.

J is TRBJ1-5 and V is TRBV10-3, with 10 nucleotides matching TRBD1. The CDR3 is 13 residues long. CDR1 ENHRY and CDR2 SYGVKD come from the germline V gene. J lost 2 bases, V lost 10 bases, and 2 bases had no gene match. The CDR3 DNA reads as TGTGCCACTGGGACAGGGGGCAATCAGCCCCAGCATTTT. Translation gives CATGTGGNQPQHF.

This clonotype was seen many times. The rearrangement joins TRBV27 to TRBJ2-7; D might be TRBD2 (6 bases). The CDR3 runs to 14 residues. Trimming took 3 bases from V and 5 from J, leaving 14 bases between them. Germline V gene lookup returns CDR1 MNHEY and CDR2 SMNVEV (reference sequence). The CDR3 bases are TGTGCCAGCAGTTTGGAGGGGAAGTACCACGAGCAGTACTTC. Encoded protein: CASSLEGKYHEQYF.

The chain recombines TRBV28 with TRBJ2-1, with D perhaps given as TRBD1 or TRBD2 (5 bases each). This CDR3 has 13 amino acids. Germline loops: CDR1 MDHEN, CDR2 SYDVKM. V was pared by 10 bases and J by 5 bases, with 15 bases between. The CDR3 nucleotides read TGTGCCATCCGGGACCAAGACGACAATGAGCAGTTCTTC. This sequence encodes CAIRDQDDNEQFF.

This clonotype was seen at least ten times. The rearrangement uses TRBV11-2 and TRBJ2-3, with D possibly matching TRBD2 (6 bases). Trimming left V 6 bases short and J 6 bases short, with 25 bases between. The CDR3 totals 17 residues. Per the germline V gene, CDR1 is SGHAT and CDR2 is FQNNGV. The CDR3 DNA sequence: TGTGCCAGCAGGACCACCCCGGGGACTGGCCTATCGGATACGCAGTATTTT. Its protein is CASRTTPGTGLSDTQYF.

This clonotype was seen at least ten times. The chain carries TRBV6-5 and TRBJ2-5, with D tentatively TRBD1 or TRBD2 (5 bases each). The CDR3 has 14 residues. Trimming shortened V by 2 bases and J by 10 bases, and 17 bases separated the two germline ends. Germline-derived CDR1 and CDR2 are MNHEY and SVGAGI. CDR3 nucleotides: TGTGCCAGCAGTTACGGCGGTACGGTGAGGGGCCAGTACTTC. This encodes CASSYGGTVRGQYF.

The chain carries TRBV27 and TRBJ1-2; D ambiguous. The germline V gene has CDR1 MNHEY and CDR2 SMNVEV (reference sequence). Trimming shortened V by 5 bases and J by 6 bases, and 16 bases separated the two germline ends. The CDR3 extends over 14 amino acids. The CDR3 sequence is CASSPTREVDGYTF. CDR3 coding DNA: TGTGCCAGCAGTCCAACGCGGGAAGTGGATGGCTACACCTTC.

CDR3 coding DNA: TGCGCCAGCAGCGTTTTTGGGGGTATAAGCACAGATACGCAGTATTTT. Amino acid sequence: CASSVFGGISTDTQYF. The rearrangement joins TRBV5-1 to TRBJ2-3; either TRBD1 or TRBD2 may supply D (5 bases each). There are 16 residues in the CDR3. Germline CDR1 is SGHRS and CDR2 is YFSETQ. V was trimmed by 4 bases and J by 0 bases, leaving 15 bases between them.

This clonotype appeared a few times. The CDR3 bases are TGTGCCATCAGTGAGTCGGAGGACACTGAAGCTTTCTTT. Amino acid sequence: CAISESEDTEAFF. The chain has TRBV10-3 and TRBJ1-1, with D unclear. This CDR3 is 13 amino acids long. Trimming left V 0 bases short and J 3 bases short, with 5 bases between. Germline V gene lookup returns CDR1 ENHRY and CDR2 SYGVKD.

Only a few counts were recorded for this clonotype. The V and J genes are TRBV12-3 or TRBV12-4 and TRBJ2-6; TRBD1 aligns across 12 bases. This CDR3 is built from 18 residues. Trimming at V came to 6 bases and at J to 2 bases, leaving 8 bases not matched to a gene. Here the CDR3 DNA reads TGTGCCAGCAGCTCCGGGACAGGGGGCAAAACTGGGGCCAACGTCCTGACTTTC. It translates to CASSSGTGGKTGANVLTF.

Only a few counts were recorded for this clonotype. The V call is TRBV20-1, the J call TRBJ2-7; either TRBD1 or TRBD2 may fit D (6 bases each). CDR1 is DFQATT, CDR2 SNEGSKA, per germline (reference sequence). The V end was cut by 6 bases, the J end by 4 bases, with 13 bases between. The CDR3 length is 12 residues. Here the CDR3 reads CSAPWGAYEQYF. For the CDR3, the DNA is TGCAGTGCACCATGGGGGGCATACGAGCAGTACTTC.

The chain uses TRBV29-1 and TRBJ2-2; D not resolved. The CDR3 is made up of 14 amino acids. Germline loops: CDR1 SQVTM, CDR2 ANQGSEA. Trimming took 6 bases from V and 0 from J, leaving 11 bases between them. CDR3 sequence: CSVARATNTGELFF. The CDR3 nucleotides read TGCAGCGTGGCCCGTGCTACGAACACCGGGGAGCTGTTTTTT.